These 4 T cell receptor beta chains originate from one sample sequenced in a study of shared clonotypes between healthy human individuals. Clones were sequenced by immunoSEQ multiplex PCR, and TCRdb holds only the in-frame ones, with some missing. The sample has about 2.4 million clones, approximately 93% seen once. The sample was naive CD4+ T cells from PBMCs. Noted subset: CD45RA+ positively selected. The receptors here all came from a man younger than 30 in good health. Some clones in this sample may be carry-over from other donors' samples.

CDR3 loop: CAWSVKGAGANVLTF. The CDR3 bases are TGTGCCTGGAGTGTTAAGGGGGCTGGGGCCAACGTCCTGACTTTC. V and J are TRBV30 and TRBJ2-6, with D perhaps TRBD1 (6 bases). The germline V and J ends were trimmed by 0 bases and 2 bases, with 8 bases remaining between them. The CDR3 has 15 residues. The germline V gene has CDR1 GTSNPN and CDR2 SVGIG (reference sequence).

As to this clone: This sample includes further DNA sequences coding for the same CDR3. This chain links TRBV28 with TRBJ2-1; tentative D call: TRBD1 (5 bases). Trimming took 5 bases from V and 1 from J, leaving 12 bases between them. The CDR3 totals 15 residues. Germline loops: CDR1 MDHEN, CDR2 SYDVKM. CDR3 coding DNA: TGTGCCAGCAGTCTAGACAGAGGATCCTACAATGAGCAGTTCTTC. The encoded protein is CASSLDRGSYNEQFF. Based on the CDR3 plus reference TRBV28 and TRBJ2-1, the full variable domain is DVKVTQSSRYLVKRTGEKVFLECVQDMDHENMFWYRQDPGLGLRLIYFSYDVKMKEKGDIPEGYSVSREKKERFSLILESASTNQTSMYLCASSLDRGSYNEQFFGPGTRLTVL.

V gene TRBV28 combines with J gene TRBJ1-2; tentative D call: TRBD1 (5 bases). The V end lost 3 bases, the J end lost 0 bases, and 11 bases lay between the germline ends. Germline CDR1 reads MDHEN; CDR2 reads SYDVKM. The CDR3 runs to 15 residues. Written as DNA, the CDR3 is TGTGCCAGCAGTTTTTTTGGGGGGACTAACTATGGCTACACCTTC. This sequence encodes CASSFFGGTNYGYTF.

This chain joins TRBV2 and TRBJ2-5; 7 positions agree with TRBD1. The trim removed 7 bases at V and 5 bases at J, leaving 7 bases unmatched. The CDR3 is 13 amino acids. The germline V gene encodes CDR1 SNHLY and CDR2 FYNNEI. This CDR3 reads CASTVTGLETQYF. The CDR3 nucleotides read TGTGCCAGCACTGTGACAGGGCTGGAGACCCAGTACTTC.